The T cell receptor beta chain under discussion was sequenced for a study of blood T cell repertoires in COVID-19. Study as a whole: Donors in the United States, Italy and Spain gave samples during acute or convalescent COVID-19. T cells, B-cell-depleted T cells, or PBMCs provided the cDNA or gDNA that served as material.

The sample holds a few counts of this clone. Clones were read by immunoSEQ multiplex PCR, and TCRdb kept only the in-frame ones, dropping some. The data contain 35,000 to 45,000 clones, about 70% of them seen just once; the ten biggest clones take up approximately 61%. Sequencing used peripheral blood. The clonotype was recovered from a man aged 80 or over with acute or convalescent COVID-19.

In nucleotides, the CDR3 is TGTGCCAGTAGTCCGCGAACAGGGGCCTCAGAGGGAGGCTACACCTTC. Amino acids: CASSPRTGASEGGYTF. V usage is TRBV19 and J usage is TRBJ1-2, with 7 bases that match TRBD1. This CDR3 has 16 amino acids. Looked up from germline, CDR1 is LNHDA and CDR2 is SQIVND (reference sequence). V dropped 5 bases and J dropped 8; count of bases not matched to a gene: 17.